Presented here are 30 T cell receptor beta chains from one specimen sequenced in a study of shared clonotypes between healthy human individuals. Clones were read by immunoSEQ multiplex PCR, and TCRdb kept only the in-frame ones, dropping some. The sample contains 550,000 to 700,000 clones, approximately 73% of which appear only once. The sequencing sample was made of memory CD4+ T cells sorted from blood. This sample's subset: CD45RA-negative fraction. These receptors came from a young woman in good health.

In nucleotides, the CDR3 is TGTGCCAGCAGTTACTCGGTACCTGAGATTGAGAACATTCAGTACTTC. Translated: CASSYSVPEIENIQYF. The V and J genes are TRBV6-6 and TRBJ2-4; D not certain. The CDR3 is 16 amino acids. The ends were cut back, 0 bases at V and 7 bases at J, with 16 bases in the middle. The germline V gene has CDR1 MNHNY and CDR2 SVGAGI (reference sequence).

The rearrangement joins TRBV18 to TRBJ2-7, with D maybe TRBD2 (5 bases). V lost 3 bases to trimming and J lost 6 bases, with 12 bases between them. The CDR3 length is 13 residues. Germline V gene sequence: CDR1 KGHSH, CDR2 LQKENI. The CDR3 reads CASSPTESGEQYF. In nucleotides, the CDR3 is TGTGCCAGCTCACCTACTGAGAGCGGCGAGCAGTACTTC.

V and J are TRBV7-6 and TRBJ1-4, with D perhaps matching TRBD1 (5 bases). There are 15 residues in the CDR3. Germline values: CDR1 SGHVS, CDR2 FNYEAQ. Trimming cost V 2 bases and J 1 base, with 8 bases left between them. CDR3 in amino acids: CASSLIGGTNEKLFF. Written as DNA, the CDR3 is TGTGCCAGCAGCTTAATCGGGGGAACTAATGAAAAACTGTTTTTT. Combining the CDR3 with reference TRBV7-6 and TRBJ1-4 gives the whole variable domain GAGVSQSPRYKVTKRGQDVALRCDPISGHVSLYWYRQALGQGPEFLTYFNYEAQQDKSGLPNDRFSAERPEGSISTLTIQRTEQRDSAMYRCASSLIGGTNEKLFFGSGTQLSVL.

The chain joins TRBV2 to TRBJ2-5, with 12 bases matching TRBD2. Germline V lookup: CDR1 SNHLY, CDR2 FYNNEI. This CDR3 spans 17 amino acids. The V gene end was trimmed by 5 bases and the J gene end by 6 bases; junction bases not matched to a gene: 13. The CDR3 reads CASSPLLAGGPGKTQYF. CDR3 DNA: TGTGCCAGCAGTCCCCTCCTAGCGGGAGGGCCCGGGAAGACCCAGTACTTC.

In this sample, this clone turned up a few times. The rearrangement joins TRBV7-2 to TRBJ1-2; D possibly corresponds to TRBD1 (6 bases). The germline V gene encodes CDR1 SGHTA and CDR2 FQGNSA. CDR3 length equals 14 residues. Deletions cut 2 bases from V and 6 bases from J, with 13 bases between. CDR3 sequence reads: CASSLWQGKDGYTF. The CDR3 region has the DNA TGTGCCAGCAGCTTATGGCAGGGGAAAGATGGCTACACCTTC.

V gene TRBV7-6 combines with J gene TRBJ2-7; 10 nucleotides agree with TRBD1. Losses at the gene ends were 5 bases for V and 6 bases for J; bases not matched to a gene: 7. Germline V gene lookup returns CDR1 SGHVS and CDR2 FNYEAQ. The CDR3 loop spans 14 amino acids. As DNA, the CDR3 is TGTGCCAGCAGCCCGGACAGGGGGGTAATCGAGCAGTACTTC. Its protein product is CASSPDRGVIEQYF.

As DNA, the CDR3 is TGTGCCAGCAGTCTCTCAGGGTTGGACGCTGAAGCTTTCTTT. This sequence encodes CASSLSGLDAEAFF. The chain has TRBV2 and TRBJ1-1; TRBD1 is a possible D gene (5 bases). Trimming removed 5 bases from V and 6 bases from J, with 16 bases in between. This CDR3 region has 14 residues. Per germline, CDR1 SNHLY and CDR2 FYNNEI.

The table lists this clone with a count of one. The germline gene is not matched at one end of the junction; a read error may be the cause. The V and J genes are TRBV5-1 and TRBJ2-5; D is perhaps TRBD1 (6 bases). The CDR3 length is 16 residues. Germline lookup yields CDR1 SGHRS and CDR2 YFSETQ. For the CDR3, the DNA is TGCGCCAGCAGCTTTGGTCCGAGGCAGGGGCAAGGGACCCAGTACTTC. This encodes CASSFGPRQGQGTQYF.

CDR3 in DNA: TGTGCCAGCAGCTTATATGAGGACAGGGCCTACGAGCAGTACTTC. Its protein is CASSLYEDRAYEQYF. V usage is TRBV11-2 and J usage is TRBJ2-7; TRBD1 agrees at 8 bases. V lost 2 bases and J lost 2; bases outside the gene matches: 5. Germline V gives CDR1 SGHAT, CDR2 FQNNGV. The CDR3 length is 15 residues.

The V call is TRBV6-5, the J call TRBJ2-7; no definite D call. The CDR3 is 14 residues long. V shed 2 bases and J shed 2 bases, with 10 bases lying between them. Looked up from germline, CDR1 is MNHEY and CDR2 is SVGAGI. Here the CDR3 DNA reads TGTGCCAGCAGTTACCGAGGTTTTACCTACGAGCAGTACTTC. This translates into CASSYRGFTYEQYF.

A word on this clone: This sample includes further DNA sequences coding for the same CDR3. The chain combines TRBV28 with TRBJ2-2; 12 nucleotides line up with TRBD1. This CDR3 has 17 amino acids. CDR1 is MDHEN and CDR2 is SYDVKM in the germline V gene. The V gene end was trimmed by 4 bases and the J gene end by 4 bases; junction bases not matched to a gene: 7. The CDR3, as DNA: TGTGCCAGCAGTTCACCGGGACAGGGGGCCGTCACCGGGGAGCTGTTTTTT. As protein: CASSSPGQGAVTGELFF.

This chain connects TRBV20-1 to TRBJ2-1; no firm D call. Germline CDR1 DFQATT, CDR2 SNEGSKA (reference sequence). Trimming left V 6 bases short and J 9 bases short, with 12 bases between. The CDR3 contains 11 residues. CDR3 DNA sequence: TGCAGTGCCCCTTTTTTGGGTGAGCAGTTCTTC. Encoded protein: CSAPFLGEQFF.

For this clone: A much larger clone differs from this one at a single base, so this may be a read error. The same CDR3 is also encoded by other DNA sequences in this sample. The rearrangement joins TRBV6-6 to TRBJ1-1; D is uncertain. CDR1 is MNHNY and CDR2 is SVGAGI in the germline V gene (reference sequence). This CDR3 comprises 13 residues. V shed 0 bases and J shed 3 bases, with 5 bases lying between them. CDR3 sequence (DNA): TGTGCCAGCAGTTACTCGCTGGACACTGAAGCTTTCTTT. Translation: CASSYSLDTEAFF.

The CDR3 is CASSEQGNTGELFF. The DNA for the CDR3 is TGTGCCAGCAGTGAGCAGGGAAACACCGGGGAGCTGTTTTTT. The rearrangement links TRBV28 to TRBJ2-2; weak D call: TRBD1 (5 bases). The V gene's germline CDR1 is MDHEN and CDR2 SYDVKM. Trimming took 5 bases from V and 2 from J, leaving 9 bases between them. The CDR3 loop spans 14 amino acids.

The chain is built from TRBV10-1 and TRBJ2-1; D ambiguous. The germline CDR1 and CDR2 sequences are WNHNN and SYGVQD (reference sequence). Trimming pared 0 bases from V and 10 bases from J, leaving 13 bases between. There are 14 residues in the CDR3. The CDR3 DNA is TGCGCCAGCAGTGAGTCCGGAGTGGTACGGGAGCAGTTCTTC. Translated, it gives CASSESGVVREQFF.

CDR3 loop: CASSHTPGGLAGTSDTQYF. In DNA, the CDR3 is TGTGCCAGCAGCCATACCCCGGGGGGACTAGCGGGAACCTCAGATACGCAGTATTTT. The chain links TRBV4-2 to TRBJ2-3; 13 nucleotides match TRBD2. J lost 4 bases, V lost 3 bases, and 13 bases had no gene match. Germline V CDR1 and CDR2: LGHNA, YNFKEQ. The CDR3 length is 19 residues.

This chain uses TRBV6-6 with TRBJ2-2; D unresolved. The V gene's germline CDR1 is MNHNY and CDR2 SVGAGI (reference sequence). The CDR3 covers 14 residues. V dropped 11 bases and J dropped 1 base, with 14 bases sitting between them. In nucleotides, the CDR3 is TGTGCCGCACGGACCGCCGTGAACACCGGGGAGCTGTTTTTT. This sequence encodes CAARTAVNTGELFF.

This chain connects TRBV5-1 to TRBJ2-7; 10 bases are a match to TRBD2. J gave up 9 bases and V 4 bases, and 4 bases lay outside the gene matches. This CDR3 comprises 12 residues. Germline assignment: CDR1 SGHRS and CDR2 YFSETQ. In DNA form, the CDR3 reads TGCGCCAGCAGCGAGCGGGAGGGCAGGCAGTACTTC. Amino acids: CASSEREGRQYF.

For this clone: Additional DNA sequences in this sample encode the identical CDR3. The chain employs TRBV4-1 and TRBJ1-3; D unclear. V shed 0 bases and J shed 0 bases, with 9 bases lying between them. The CDR3 loop spans 16 amino acids. Germline V CDR1 and CDR2: MGHRA, YSYEKL. The CDR3: CASSQERASSGNTIYF. The CDR3 coding sequence is TGCGCCAGCAGCCAAGAAAGGGCGAGCTCTGGAAACACCATATATTTT.

CDR3 amino acids: CSVGIGGASTGELFF. CDR3 DNA sequence: TGCAGCGTGGGAATCGGGGGGGCGAGCACCGGGGAGCTGTTTTTT. The chain uses TRBV29-1 and TRBJ2-2; 8 bases map to TRBD2. The CDR3 length is 15 residues. Germline-derived CDR1 and CDR2 are SQVTM and ANQGSEA. Unmatched junction bases numbered 10, after V lost 6 bases and J lost 4 bases.

Remarks on this clone: An end of the junction differs from the germline gene, which may be a read error. The rearrangement joins TRBV2 to TRBJ1-2, with D unclear. The CDR3 consists of 11 residues. Germline V gene lookup returns CDR1 SNHLY and CDR2 FYNNEI. CDR3 amino acids: CASRAIYRYTF. The CDR3 DNA follows: TGTGCCAGCCGCGCTATCTATCGCTACACCTTC.

At least ten counts were recorded for this clone. This chain links TRBV6-5 with TRBJ2-1; possible D gene TRBD1, 6 bases. The CDR3 totals 12 residues. In germline, CDR1 is MNHEY, CDR2 SVGAGI. V lost 6 bases and J 5 bases, leaving 8 bases between the germline ends. CDR3 DNA sequence: TGTGCCAGCAGACAGGGTGACAATGAGCAGTTCTTC. Translating gives CASRQGDNEQFF.

The gene calls are TRBV7-2 and TRBJ1-1, with D hard to call. This CDR3 spans 13 amino acids. Germline V gene lookup returns CDR1 SGHTA and CDR2 FQGNSA. V dropped 5 bases and J dropped 9 bases, with 16 bases sitting between them. The CDR3, as DNA: TGTGCCAGCAGCCCGGGAATCGGGTTTCAAGCTTTCTTT. Translation: CASSPGIGFQAFF.

This clone was observed a handful of times. The J gene is TRBJ2-2, the V gene TRBV2; a possible D gene is TRBD2 (5 bases). Germline V CDR1 and CDR2: SNHLY, FYNNEI. CDR3 size: 14 residues. Trimming removed 8 bases from V and 0 bases from J, with 10 bases in between. The CDR3 DNA reads as TGTGCCAGCCGGAGGATAGCGAACACCGGGGAGCTGTTTTTT. Its protein is CASRRIANTGELFF.

J is TRBJ2-5 and V is TRBV5-4; 10 bases map to TRBD1. CDR3 length: 15 amino acids. V lost 3 bases to trimming and J lost 4 bases; unmatched junction nucleotides: 6. Germline CDR1 and CDR2: SGHNT and YYREEE (reference sequence). CDR3 nucleotides: TGTGCCAGCAGCTGGGGGACAGGGGTGGGAGAGACCCAGTACTTC. Translation gives CASSWGTGVGETQYF.

The count of this clone is one. The chain recombines TRBV7-7 with TRBJ2-3, with TRBD2 matching 7 bases. The CDR3 covers 14 residues. The V gene end was trimmed by 5 bases and the J gene end by 1 base; junction bases not matched to a gene: 3. Germline V CDR1 and CDR2: SSHAT, FNYEAQ (reference sequence). The CDR3 nucleotides read TGTGCCAGCAGCAAAAGCGGGGGCACAGATACGCAGTATTTT. It is translated as CASSKSGGTDTQYF.

This clone was observed a few times. The CDR3 loop is CSVGRTFGSYNEQFF. CDR3 nucleotides: TGCAGCGTTGGACGGACGTTCGGGTCCTACAATGAGCAGTTCTTC. The chain has TRBV29-1 and TRBJ2-1; no definite D call. V was trimmed by 4 bases and J by 1 base, leaving 14 bases between them. The germline V gene has CDR1 SQVTM and CDR2 ANQGSEA. The CDR3 has 15 residues.

This clone occurred once. The chain combines TRBV28 with TRBJ1-2, with D unclear. There are 12 residues in the CDR3. The V gene's germline CDR1 is MDHEN and CDR2 SYDVKM. V was trimmed by 3 bases and J by 7 bases, leaving 9 bases between them. In DNA form, the CDR3 reads TGTGCCAGCAGTTTGGGGTTGGGTGGCTACACCTTC. This translates into CASSLGLGGYTF.

The chain carries TRBV6-1 and TRBJ2-7; 12 nucleotides align to TRBD2. V lost 6 bases to trimming and J lost 4 bases; unmatched junction nucleotides: 4. This CDR3 comprises 14 residues. From germline, CDR1 is MNHNS and CDR2 SASEGT. Here the CDR3 DNA reads TGTGCCAGCAGGGAGACTAGCGGGAGTTACGAGCAGTACTTC. Translating it yields CASRETSGSYEQYF.

The chain is built from TRBV14 and TRBJ2-1; 10 nucleotides agree with TRBD2. The CDR3 loop spans 15 amino acids. The J segment lost 6 bases and the V segment lost 2 bases, leaving 4 bases of the junction unmatched. The germline CDR1 and CDR2 sequences are SGHDN and FVKESK. The CDR3: CASSQTSGRANEQFF. DNA of the CDR3: TGTGCCAGCAGCCAAACGAGCGGGAGGGCCAATGAGCAGTTCTTC. The whole variable domain, filled in from reference TRBV14 and TRBJ2-1, reads EAGVTQFPSHSVIEKGQTVTLRCDPISGHDNLYWYRRVMGKEIKFLLHFVKESKQDESGMPNNRFLAERTGGTYSTLKVQPAELEDSGVYFCASSQTSGRANEQFFGPGTRLTVL.